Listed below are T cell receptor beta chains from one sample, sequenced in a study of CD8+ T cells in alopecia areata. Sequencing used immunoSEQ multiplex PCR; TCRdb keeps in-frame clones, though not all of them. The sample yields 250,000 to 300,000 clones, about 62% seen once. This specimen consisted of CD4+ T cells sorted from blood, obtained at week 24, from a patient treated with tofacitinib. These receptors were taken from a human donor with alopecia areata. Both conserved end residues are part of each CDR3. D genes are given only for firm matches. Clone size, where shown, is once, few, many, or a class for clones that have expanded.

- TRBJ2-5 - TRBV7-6 CASSLGSSGRTTQYF TGTGCCAGCAGCTTAGGTTCCAGCGGGCGAACCACCCAGTACTTC
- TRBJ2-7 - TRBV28 CASTLSGTRYEQYF TGTGCCAGCACTCTCTCGGGGACAAGGTACGAGCAGTACTTC
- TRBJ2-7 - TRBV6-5 CASSPDQAIYEQYF TGTGCCAGCAGCCCCGACCAGGCGATCTACGAGCAGTACTTC
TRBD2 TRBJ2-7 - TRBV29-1 CSVPMWGGSPYEQYF TGCAGCGTGCCGATGTGGGGGGGGAGCCCCTACGAGCAGTACTTC
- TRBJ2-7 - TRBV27 CASRTGISYEQYF TGTGCCAGCAGAACAGGGATTTCCTACGAGCAGTACTTC
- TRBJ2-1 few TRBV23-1 CASRKWSYGSYNEQFF TGCGCCAGCAGGAAGTGGTCCTACGGCTCCTACAATGAGCAGTTCTTC
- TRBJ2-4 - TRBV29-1 CSVLGSSPIQYF TGCAGCGTCTTAGGGTCCTCCCCTATTCAGTACTTC
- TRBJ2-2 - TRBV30 CAWSLVATGELFF TGTGCCTGGAGCCTGGTGGCCACCGGGGAGCTGTTTTTT
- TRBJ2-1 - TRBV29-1 CSVGGRAAYNEQFF TGCAGCGTTGGGGGAAGGGCGGCGTACAATGAGCAGTTCTTC
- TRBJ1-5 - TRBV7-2 CASSLGRDPRQPQHF TGTGCCAGCAGCTTGGGGCGGGACCCCCGTCAGCCCCAGCATTTT
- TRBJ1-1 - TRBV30 CAWIRADTEAFF TGTGCCTGGATCAGGGCGGACACTGAAGCTTTCTTT
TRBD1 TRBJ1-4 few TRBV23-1 CASTLDRGWGEKLFF TGCGCCAGCACCCTCGACAGGGGATGGGGGGAAAAACTGTTTTTT
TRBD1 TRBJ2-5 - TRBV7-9 CASTMGRGRRETQYF TGTGCCAGCACCATGGGCAGGGGGCGACGGGAGACCCAGTACTTC
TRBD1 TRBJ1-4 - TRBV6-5 CASSYTGTGGSEKLFF TGTGCCAGCAGTTACACAGGGACAGGGGGAAGTGAAAAACTGTTTTTT
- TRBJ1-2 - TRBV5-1 CASSLDRANYGYTF TGCGCCAGCAGCTTGGACAGGGCTAACTATGGCTACACCTTC
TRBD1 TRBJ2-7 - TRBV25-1 CASSETGVDSYEQYF TGTGCCAGCAGTGAAACAGGGGTCGACTCCTACGAGCAGTACTTC
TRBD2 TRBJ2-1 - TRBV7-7 CASSLRRGSSYNEQFF TGTGCTAGCAGCTTAAGGCGGGGGAGCTCCTACAATGAGCAGTTCTTC
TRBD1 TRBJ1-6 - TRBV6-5 CASSSGQGADSPLHF TGTGCCAGCAGTTCGGGACAGGGAGCGGATTCACCCCTCCACTTT
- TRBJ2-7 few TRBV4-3 CASSQVGNEQYF TGCGCCAGCAGCCAAGTCGGTAACGAGCAGTACTTC
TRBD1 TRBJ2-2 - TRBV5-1 CASSSPGTGGSGELFF TGCGCCAGCAGTTCGCCCGGGACAGGGGGCAGCGGGGAGCTGTTTTTT
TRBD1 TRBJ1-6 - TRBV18 CATSDRGSRNSPLHF TGTGCCACCTCAGACAGGGGATCTCGGAATTCACCCCTCCACTTT
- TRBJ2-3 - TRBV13 CASSIRVAASTDTQYF TGTGCCAGCAGCATTCGGGTAGCTGCTAGCACAGATACGCAGTATTTT
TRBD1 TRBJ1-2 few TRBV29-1 CSVEFFRGNGYTF TGCAGCGTTGAGTTTTTCAGGGGGAATGGCTACACCTTC
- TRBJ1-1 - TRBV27 CASSLSAGSIHEAFF TGTGCCAGCAGTTTAAGCGCAGGGAGTATCCATGAAGCTTTCTTT
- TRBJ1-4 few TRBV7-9 CASSLARPTNEKLFF TGTGCCAGCAGCTTAGCGCGCCCAACTAATGAAAAACTGTTTTTT
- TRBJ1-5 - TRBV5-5 CASSPWLAGGQPQHF TGTGCCAGCAGCCCTTGGCTAGCGGGGGGTCAGCCCCAGCATTTT
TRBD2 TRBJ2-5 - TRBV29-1 CSVETLAVGTQYF TGCAGCGTTGAAACACTAGCGGTAGGGACCCAGTACTTC
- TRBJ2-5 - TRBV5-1 CASSIQRLETQYF TGCGCCAGCAGCATACAACGGTTAGAGACCCAGTACTTC
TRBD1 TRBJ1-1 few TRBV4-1 CASSQERKQDRGTEAFF TGCGCCAGCAGCCAAGAACGCAAACAGGACAGGGGCACTGAAGCTTTCTTT
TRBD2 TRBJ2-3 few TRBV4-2 CASSQEARGGADTQYF TGTGCCAGCAGCCAAGAGGCGCGGGGGGGCGCAGATACGCAGTATTTT
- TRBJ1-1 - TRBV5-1 CASYEVRNTEAFF TGCGCCAGCTACGAGGTCCGGAACACTGAAGCTTTCTTT
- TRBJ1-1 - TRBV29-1 CSVVWGAGNTEAFF TGCAGCGTTGTGTGGGGGGCCGGGAACACTGAAGCTTTCTTT
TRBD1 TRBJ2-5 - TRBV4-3 CASSQDRQGAKAQYF TGCGCCAGCAGCCAAGATAGGCAGGGGGCGAAGGCCCAGTACTTC
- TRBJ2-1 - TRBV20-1 CSAAPLDEQFF TGCAGTGCTGCTCCGCTCGATGAGCAGTTCTTC
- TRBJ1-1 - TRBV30 CAWSKGRENTEAFF TGTGCCTGGAGTAAAGGCAGGGAGAACACTGAAGCTTTCTTT
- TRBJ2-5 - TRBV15 CATSRDRTERETQYF TGTGCCACCAGCAGAGATAGGACAGAACGAGAGACCCAGTACTTC
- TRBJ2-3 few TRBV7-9 CASSRDGGTDTQYF TGTGCCAGCAGTCGGGACGGAGGCACAGATACGCAGTATTTT
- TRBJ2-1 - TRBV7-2 CASSLDPTYNEQFF TGTGCCAGCAGCTTAGACCCCACCTACAATGAGCAGTTCTTC
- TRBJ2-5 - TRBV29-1 CSVVTSGEGTQYF TGCAGCGTTGTGACCTCGGGGGAAGGGACCCAGTACTTC
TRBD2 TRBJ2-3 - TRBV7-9 CASSSKSGGLGDTQYF TGTGCCAGCAGCTCGAAAAGCGGGGGTCTCGGGGATACGCAGTATTTT
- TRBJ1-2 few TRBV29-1 CSVDRDYYGYTF TGCAGCGTTGACAGGGATTATTATGGCTACACCTTC
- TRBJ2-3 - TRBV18 CASSPPVSTDTQYF TGTGCCAGCTCACCACCTGTGAGCACAGATACGCAGTATTTT
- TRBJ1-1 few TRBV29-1 CSVGMGGSTEAFF TGCAGCGTTGGGATGGGGGGGTCGACTGAAGCTTTCTTT
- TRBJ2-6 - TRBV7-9 CASSPRGDISGANVLTF TGTGCCAGCAGCCCTAGGGGGGACATCTCTGGGGCCAACGTCCTGACTTTC
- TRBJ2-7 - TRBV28 CASSLKAYEQYF TGTGCCAGCAGTTTGAAAGCCTACGAGCAGTACTTC
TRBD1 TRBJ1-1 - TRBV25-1 CASINTGTGNTEAFF TGTGCCAGCATCAATACCGGGACAGGGAACACTGAAGCTTTCTTT
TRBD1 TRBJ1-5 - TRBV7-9 CASSRTGTGVREPQHF TGTGCCAGCAGCAGAACCGGGACAGGGGTCCGGGAGCCCCAGCATTTT
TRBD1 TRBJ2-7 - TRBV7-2 CASSLGQGTYEQYF TGTGCCAGCAGCTTGGGACAGGGGACCTACGAGCAGTACTTC
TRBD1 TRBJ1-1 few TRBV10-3 CAISERQGGFGAEAFF TGTGCCATCAGTGAGCGGCAGGGGGGGTTTGGCGCTGAAGCTTTCTTT
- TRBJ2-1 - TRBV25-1 CASSAQSQRYNEQFF TGTGCCAGCAGTGCGCAAAGCCAGAGATACAATGAGCAGTTCTTC
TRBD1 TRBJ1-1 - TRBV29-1 CSVLTGPNTEAFF TGCAGCGTCCTGACAGGGCCGAACACTGAAGCTTTCTTT
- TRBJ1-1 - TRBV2 CASNVIQNTEAFF TGTGCCAGCAATGTAATCCAGAACACTGAAGCTTTCTTT
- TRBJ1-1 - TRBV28 CASSRQGGVVTEAFF TGTGCCAGCAGTCGGCAGGGTGGGGTGGTAACTGAAGCTTTCTTT
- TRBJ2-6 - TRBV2 CATSGANVLTF TGTGCCACATCCGGGGCCAACGTCCTGACTTTC
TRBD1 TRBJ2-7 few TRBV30 CASGARGQGEEQYF TGTGCCTCGGGAGCCAGGGGACAGGGTGAGGAGCAGTACTTC
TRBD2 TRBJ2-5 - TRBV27 CASSLGVAGPQETQYF TGTGCCAGCAGTTTAGGGGTAGCGGGTCCCCAAGAGACCCAGTACTTC
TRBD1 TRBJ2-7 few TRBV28 CASRNRDRGYEQYF TGTGCCAGCAGGAACCGGGACAGGGGTTACGAGCAGTACTTC